One sample yielded the 13 T cell receptor beta chains listed below, sequenced in a study of CD8 T cells in Susac syndrome. Random-hexamer reverse transcription was applied to 0.5 to 1 ug RNA. TCRdb analysed the immunoSEQ multiplex PCR reads with MiXCR anew, one entry per CDR3 protein. The sample has roughly 330,000 distinct CDR3 sequences, around 90% seen once. Sequencing was carried out using CD4+ T cells from PBMCs. All receptors come from a human donor with multiple sclerosis.

This clonotype appeared a few times. V gene TRBV3-1 combines with J gene TRBJ2-3, with D uncertain. V was trimmed by 6 bases and J by 5 bases, leaving 6 bases between them. The CDR3 length is 11 residues. CDR1 and CDR2 (germline): LGHDT, YNNKEL (reference sequence). The CDR3 DNA follows: TGTGCCAGCAGTCCCGGAGATACGCAGTATTTT. Translating it yields CASSPGDTQYF.

This chain connects TRBV19 to TRBJ1-5, with 11 bases fitting TRBD1. V trimming: 6 bases; J trimming: 5 bases; junction bases outside the gene matches: 3. The germline CDR1 and CDR2 sequences are LNHDA and SQIVND (reference sequence). The CDR3 covers 14 residues. As DNA, the CDR3 is TGTGCCAGTAGCGAGGGACAGGGGGATCAGCCCCAGCATTTT. Encoded protein: CASSEGQGDQPQHF.

The chain couples TRBV4-3 to TRBJ2-1, with D possibly matching TRBD2 (6 bases). The length of the CDR3 is 15 residues. From germline, CDR1 is LGHNA and CDR2 YSLEER. Deletions cut 4 bases from V and 4 bases from J, with 14 bases between. The CDR3 reads CASSPLGLDYNEQFF. DNA for the CDR3: TGCGCCAGCAGCCCACTGGGACTTGATTACAATGAGCAGTTCTTC.

The chain has TRBV20-1 and TRBJ2-3; D may match TRBD1 or TRBD2 (5 bases each). The germline CDR1 and CDR2 sequences are DFQATT and SNEGSKA (reference sequence). The V end was cut by 3 bases, the J end by 0 bases, with 10 bases between. The CDR3 has 14 amino acids. Written as DNA, the CDR3 is TGCAGTGCTAGGGGGGTTAGGAGCACAGATACGCAGTATTTT. Protein: CSARGVRSTDTQYF.

V gene TRBV2 combines with J gene TRBJ2-3; D unclear. Per germline, CDR1 SNHLY and CDR2 FYNNEI. CDR3 length: 14 residues. With 6 bases removed from V and 0 bases from J, the gap between germline ends came to 10 bases. The CDR3, as DNA: TGTGCCAGCAGGTCCGACGGGAGCACAGATACGCAGTATTTT. It translates to CASRSDGSTDTQYF.

This clonotype was recorded once. This chain connects TRBV4-2 to TRBJ2-1; D is perhaps TRBD1 or TRBD2 (5 bases each). The CDR3 has 17 residues. Germline values: CDR1 LGHNA, CDR2 YNFKEQ. Trimming took 4 bases from V and 0 from J, leaving 16 bases between them. CDR3 sequence: CASSPRRSGSSYNEQFF. CDR3 nucleotides: TGTGCCAGCAGCCCCAGGAGGTCAGGGAGCTCCTACAATGAGCAGTTCTTC.

V gene TRBV7-9 combines with J gene TRBJ2-3; TRBD1 matches 8 bases. This CDR3 has 16 residues. Germline CDR1 reads SEHNR; CDR2 reads FQNEAQ (reference sequence). V was clipped by 4 bases and J by 1 base; unmatched bases: 7. CDR3 loop: CASSSYLDRGTDTQYF. The CDR3 nucleotides read TGTGCCAGCAGCTCTTATCTGGACAGGGGCACAGATACGCAGTATTTT.

The CDR3 nucleotides read TGTGCCAGCAGCTTAGTTCGGCTAGCGGGGGGAACCTACAATGAGCAGTTCTTC. It yields the protein CASSLVRLAGGTYNEQFF. The chain has TRBV11-3 and TRBJ2-1; 11 bases map to TRBD2. Germline V CDR1 and CDR2: SGHNT, YENEEA. This CDR3 is built from 18 residues. V was clipped by 1 base and J by 2 bases; unmatched bases: 7.

This clonotype came up a few times. The chain has TRBV6-5 and TRBJ1-1; D remains unclear. This CDR3 spans 15 amino acids. The germline V and J ends were trimmed by 6 bases and 4 bases, with 18 bases remaining between them. Germline loops: CDR1 MNHEY, CDR2 SVGAGI. The CDR3 region has the DNA TGTGCCAGCAGCAGAGCGGACCCTCAGACCACTGAAGCTTTCTTT. Its translation is CASSRADPQTTEAFF.

Notes on this clonotype: One end of the junction fails to match germline, which may point to a read error. The J gene is TRBJ1-2, the V gene TRBV3-1; no clear D gene. The CDR3 covers 11 residues. Germline V CDR1 and CDR2: LGHDT, YNNKEL (reference sequence). The CDR3 sequence: CASSQHFRLSF. CDR3 bases: TGTGCCAGCAGCCAACACTTCCGTTTATCCTTC.

The chain has TRBV5-6 and TRBJ2-1; TRBD2 is a possible D gene (5 bases). Germline V gene data show CDR1 as SGHDT and CDR2 as YYEEEE. Between the trimmed V and J ends, which lost 7 bases and 4 bases, there was a span of 15 bases. The CDR3 contains 14 residues. CDR3 sequence: CASRFRGLYNEQFF. CDR3 DNA sequence: TGTGCCAGCCGGTTCCGGGGTTTATACAATGAGCAGTTCTTC.

The gene calls are TRBV2 and TRBJ1-4; 9 bases are a match to TRBD1. J lost 8 bases, V lost 7 bases, and 8 bases had no gene match. This CDR3 comprises 14 residues. Per germline, CDR1 SNHLY and CDR2 FYNNEI. This chain's CDR3 is CASIRDRDWEKLFF. The CDR3 region has the DNA TGTGCCAGCATTCGGGACAGGGACTGGGAAAAACTGTTTTTT.

V is TRBV2 and J is TRBJ1-6; D ambiguous. The CDR3 covers 15 residues. With 7 bases removed from V and 7 bases from J, the gap between germline ends came to 17 bases. Germline lookup yields CDR1 SNHLY and CDR2 FYNNEI. The CDR3 sequence: CASNPGGGENSPLHF. In DNA form, the CDR3 reads TGTGCCAGCAATCCGGGAGGAGGCGAGAATTCACCCCTCCACTTT. Looking up the rest from reference TRBV2 and TRBJ1-6 gives the full variable domain: EPEVTQTPSHQVTQMGQEVILRCVPISNHLYFYWYRQILGQKVEFLVSFYNNEISEKSEIFDDQFSVERPDGSNFTLKIRSTKLEDSAMYFCASNPGGGENSPLHFGNGTRLTVT.